This T cell receptor (beta chain) came from a study of cytomegalovirus exposure and HLA in healthy donors. The J segment lost 7 bases and the V segment lost 6 bases, leaving 5 bases of the junction unmatched. CDR1 is SNHLY and CDR2 is FYNNEI in the germline V gene. The CDR3 is 12 residues long. PCR primers comprised 60 Vbeta and 13 Jbeta primers. Produced via immunoSEQ multiplex PCR; TCRdb's table is partial and in-frame only. Among 150,000 to 250,000 clones listed, 82% were seen once. Material: PBMCs. The chain combines TRBV2 with TRBJ1-1, with 7 bases aligning to TRBD1. The sequence was obtained from a boy aged 2 to 10 in good health and CMV-seronegative. CDR3 amino acids: CASSETGVEAFF. For the CDR3, the DNA is TGTGCCAGCAGCGAAACAGGGGTTGAAGCTTTCTTT.